The T cell receptor beta chain under discussion was sequenced for a study of blood T cell repertoires in COVID-19. Study summary: There were acute and convalescent COVID-19 samples, and they came from the United States, Italy and Spain. The cDNA or gDNA used as material had been derived from T cells, B-cell-depleted T cells, or PBMCs.

This clone came up many times. CDR3 length: 18 residues. The germline V gene has CDR1 MNHEY and CDR2 SMNVEV (reference sequence). Germline trimming cut 2 bases from V and 5 bases from J; bases unmatched to any gene: 11. Original processing methods: Amplification from reference gene primers served as the basis for estimated nucleated cell counts. Profiled with immunoSEQ multiplex PCR; TCRdb holds only in-frame clones, not every one. The V and J calls and clone size are taken from that table; D and trimming were inferred from the DNA. The sample lists 120,000 or so clones; more than 75% were seen once. This receptor was identified in a woman in her seventies with acute or convalescent COVID-19. This sequence joins TRBV27 and TRBJ2-2; 10 bases are shared with TRBD1. The sequenced sample consisted of peripheral blood. CDR3 coding DNA: TGTGCCAGCAGTTTAGTAACACCGGACAGGGGGGAAACCGGGGAGCTGTTTTTT. Amino acid sequence: CASSLVTPDRGETGELFF.